Listed below are T cell receptor beta chains from one sample, sequenced in a study of graft-versus-host responses after intestinal transplantation. The assay was immunoSEQ multiplex PCR, and TCRdb's table has in-frame clones only and misses some. Of some 10,000 clones in the sample, about three quarters were seen once. The sample here was PBMCs, taken 494 days after intestinal transplant. Source of these receptors: a human patient who received an intestinal transplant, so some T cells may come from the graft donor. CDR3s include the opening cysteine and the closing phenylalanine or tryptophan. A D gene is named only where the DNA matches it firmly. Clone size is stated in some rows and not others, as once, few, many or a class when expanded.

-	TRBV25-1	TRBJ1-4	-	CASSEIRLGTNEKLFF
TRBD2	TRBV9	TRBJ2-2	large	CASRASGRGTGELFF
-	TRBV30	TRBJ2-3	-	CAWSQRGTQYF
-	TRBV5-1	TRBJ1-4	-	CASSLGARGTNEKLFF
-	TRBV19	TRBJ1-1	medium-sized	CASRAHGGDTEAFF
-	TRBV7-2	TRBJ1-1	-	CASSFSVWGTEAFF
-	TRBV21-1	TRBJ2-3	-	CASSKGGASGDTQYF
-	TRBV29-1	TRBJ2-1	once	CSLTRGGDEQFF
-	TRBV5-4	TRBJ2-5	-	CASSLRLGKETQYF
TRBD2	TRBV4-1	TRBJ2-7	-	CASSQGTSGFSYEQYF
TRBD2	TRBV5-4	TRBJ2-7	-	CASSQVSGVRYEQYF
-	TRBV6-5	TRBJ1-4	-	CASSQTGAREKLFF
-	TRBV10-3	TRBJ2-2	few	CAISGGVLDTGELFF
-	TRBV6-5	TRBJ2-3	-	CASSYSSGLVTDTQYF
-	TRBV7-3	TRBJ2-3	-	CASSLSGSTDTQYF
-	TRBV30	TRBJ2-5	-	CAWSRGTDQETQYF
TRBD1	TRBV12-5	TRBJ1-5	-	CASGRGQANQPQHF
-	TRBV5-1	TRBJ2-3	-	CASSQQAATDTQYF
TRBD1	TRBV6-1	-	-	CASSEETGGSYEQYF
-	TRBV7-3	TRBJ2-3	-	CASSNYPGTDTQYF
TRBD1	TRBV30	TRBJ2-7	-	CAWSGGTGLNEQYF
-	TRBV9	TRBJ2-3	-	CASSPRSDGDTQYF